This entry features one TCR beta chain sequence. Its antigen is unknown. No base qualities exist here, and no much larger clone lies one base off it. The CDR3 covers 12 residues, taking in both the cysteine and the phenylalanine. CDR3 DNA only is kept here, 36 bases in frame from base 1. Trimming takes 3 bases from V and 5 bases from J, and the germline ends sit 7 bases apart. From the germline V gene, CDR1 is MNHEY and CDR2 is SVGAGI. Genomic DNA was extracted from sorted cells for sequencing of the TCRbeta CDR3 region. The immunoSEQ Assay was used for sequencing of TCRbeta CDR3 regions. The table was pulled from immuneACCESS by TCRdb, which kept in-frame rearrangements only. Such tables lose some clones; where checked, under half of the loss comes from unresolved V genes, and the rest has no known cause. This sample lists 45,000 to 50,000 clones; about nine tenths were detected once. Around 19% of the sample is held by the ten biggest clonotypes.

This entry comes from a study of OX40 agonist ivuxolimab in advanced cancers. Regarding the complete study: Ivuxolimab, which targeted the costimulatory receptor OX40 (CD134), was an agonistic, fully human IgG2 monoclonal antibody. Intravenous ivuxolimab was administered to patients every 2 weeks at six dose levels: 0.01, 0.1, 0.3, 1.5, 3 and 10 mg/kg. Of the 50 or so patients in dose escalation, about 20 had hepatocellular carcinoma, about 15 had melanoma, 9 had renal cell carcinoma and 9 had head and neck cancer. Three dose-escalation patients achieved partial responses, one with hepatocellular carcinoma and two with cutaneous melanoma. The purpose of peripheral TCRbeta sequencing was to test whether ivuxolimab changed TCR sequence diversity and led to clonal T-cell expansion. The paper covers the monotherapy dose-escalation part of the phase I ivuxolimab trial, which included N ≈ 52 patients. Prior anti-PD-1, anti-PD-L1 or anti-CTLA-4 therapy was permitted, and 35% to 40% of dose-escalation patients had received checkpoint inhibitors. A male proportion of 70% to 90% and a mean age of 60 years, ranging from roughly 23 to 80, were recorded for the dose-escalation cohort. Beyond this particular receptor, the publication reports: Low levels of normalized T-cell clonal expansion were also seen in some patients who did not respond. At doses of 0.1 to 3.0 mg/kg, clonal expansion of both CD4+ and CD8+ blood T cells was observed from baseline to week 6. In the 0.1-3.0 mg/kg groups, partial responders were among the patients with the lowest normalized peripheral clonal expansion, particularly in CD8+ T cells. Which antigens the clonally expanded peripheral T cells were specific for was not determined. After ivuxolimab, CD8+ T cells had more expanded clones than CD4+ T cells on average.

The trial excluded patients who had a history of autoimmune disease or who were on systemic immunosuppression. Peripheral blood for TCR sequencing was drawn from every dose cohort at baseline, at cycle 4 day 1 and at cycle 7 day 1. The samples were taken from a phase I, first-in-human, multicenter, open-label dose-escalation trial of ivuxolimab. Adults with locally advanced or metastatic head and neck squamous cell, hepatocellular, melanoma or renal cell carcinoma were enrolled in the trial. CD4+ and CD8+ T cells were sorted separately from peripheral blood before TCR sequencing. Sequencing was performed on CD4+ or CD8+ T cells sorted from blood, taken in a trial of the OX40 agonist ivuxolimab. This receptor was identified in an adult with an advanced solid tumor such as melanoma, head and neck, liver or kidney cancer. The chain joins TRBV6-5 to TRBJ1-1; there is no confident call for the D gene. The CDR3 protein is CASSYVGTEAFF. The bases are TGTGCCAGCAGTTATGTGGGGACTGAAGCTTTCTTT.